Given below is one TCR beta chain in context. From germline, CDR1 is MNHEY and CDR2 SVGAGI. The CDR3 is 12 residues long. The V and J ends lost 11 bases and 4 bases respectively, with 14 bases between them. The source of the sample is a study of Ad26.COV2.S vaccination and SARS-CoV-2 variants. Regarding treatment: around 19 received Ad26.COV2.S at low or high dose, single or two shots; about 5 received placebo; per-sample allocation not given. Sampling was done on day 63 after the first vaccine or placebo injection. The data were produced by immunoSEQ multiplex PCR, yet TCRdb's version contains in-frame clones alone and is incomplete. The sample contains about 680,000 clones, roughly 90% of which appear only once.

The origin of this receptor is a person aged 18-60 years who received the Ad26.COV2.S COVID-19 vaccine or a placebo. The material sequenced was peripheral blood, taken in a trial of Ad26.COV2.S vaccine versus placebo. This chain uses TRBV6-5 with TRBJ2-5; perhaps TRBD2 as D (6 bases). This CDR3 reads CALRAAGETQYF. DNA for the CDR3: TGTGCCCTCCGGGCAGCGGGAGAGACCCAGTACTTC.